This T cell receptor (beta chain) was retrieved from a study of blood T cell repertoires in COVID-19. How the authors handled the data: Researchers report that nucleated cell counts were estimated from reference gene primer amplification. Profiling relied on immunoSEQ multiplex PCR, and the TCRdb table lists in-frame clones only, not all of them. D and trimming were read from the DNA, whereas the V and J calls and clone size are those reported in that table. The sample includes over 90,000 clones, around 88% seen only once; the top ten take around 3.5%. The source is a human donor in a cohort sampled during active COVID-19. The sample was peripheral blood.

Here the CDR3 DNA reads TGTGCCAGCAGCCACCCAGACAGGCTGTCTTATGGCTACACCTTC. Translating gives CASSHPDRLSYGYTF. The chain joins TRBV9 to TRBJ1-2, with D possibly being TRBD1 (6 bases). The CDR3 consists of 15 residues. The germline V gene has CDR1 SGDLS and CDR2 YYNGEE. Trimming removed 4 bases from V and 5 bases from J, with 18 bases in between.